Each of the 17 T cell receptor beta chains below was sequenced from the same sample in a study of cytomegalovirus exposure and HLA in healthy donors. Primers: 60 Vbeta forward and 13 Jbeta reverse. Here immunoSEQ multiplex PCR was the method, and the copy in TCRdb shows in-frame clones only, minus some. This specimen shows 70,000 to 85,000 clones; the ten leading clones hold roughly 8%. Material: PBMCs. The receptors come from a female donor in good health and CMV-seropositive.

The V gene is TRBV10-3, the J gene TRBJ2-7; no firm D call. With 0 bases removed from V and 4 bases from J, the gap between germline ends came to 7 bases. Germline values: CDR1 ENHRY, CDR2 SYGVKD. The CDR3 covers 13 residues. This chain's CDR3 is CAISESGRYEQYF. In DNA form, the CDR3 reads TGTGCCATCAGTGAGTCTGGCCGATACGAGCAGTACTTC.

The chain uses TRBV6-5 and TRBJ1-2; possibly TRBD1 for D (5 bases). Trimming pared 6 bases from V and 8 bases from J, leaving 13 bases between. Germline assignment: CDR1 MNHEY and CDR2 SVGAGI. The CDR3 loop spans 12 amino acids. The CDR3 DNA sequence: TGTGCCAGCAGCTTGGGCGGGGACGGCTACACCTTC. Its translation is CASSLGGDGYTF.

The rearrangement links TRBV10-3 to TRBJ1-5; D not resolved. The V end was cut by 3 bases, the J end by 4 bases, with 7 bases between. The CDR3 has 13 amino acids. From germline, CDR1 is ENHRY and CDR2 SYGVKD. The CDR3 sequence is CAISEAGNQPQHF. The CDR3 DNA follows: TGTGCCATCAGTGAAGCCGGTAATCAGCCCCAGCATTTT.

The chain has TRBV4-1 and TRBJ2-3, with 10 bases identical to TRBD2. The CDR3 is 15 amino acids. V was pared by 2 bases and J by 6 bases, with 5 bases of the junction left unmatched. Germline CDR1 is MGHRA and CDR2 is YSYEKL. This CDR3 is CASSQPGLARDTQYF. Here the CDR3 DNA reads TGCGCCAGCAGCCAACCGGGACTAGCGCGTGATACGCAGTATTTT.

The J gene is TRBJ1-5, the V gene TRBV6-6; perhaps TRBD1 as D (6 bases). The CDR3 runs to 13 residues. Trimming shortened V by 2 bases and J by 7 bases, and 9 bases separated the two germline ends. Germline values: CDR1 MNHNY, CDR2 SVGAGI (reference sequence). CDR3 amino acids: CASSYGTLQPQHF. For the CDR3, the DNA is TGTGCCAGCAGTTACGGGACACTACAGCCCCAGCATTTT.

The chain joins TRBV6-1 to TRBJ1-5; D possibly corresponds to TRBD1 (5 bases). CDR1 is MNHNS, CDR2 SASEGT, per germline. V gave up 3 bases and J gave up 5 bases, with 11 bases separating them. This CDR3 is built from 14 residues. The CDR3 DNA is TGTGCCAGCAGTGAGAGTTCAGGGTATCAGCCCCAGCATTTT. Translating gives CASSESSGYQPQHF.

The chain recombines TRBV29-1 with TRBJ2-4, with 11 bases identical to TRBD2. V trimming: 6 bases; J trimming: 11 bases; junction bases outside the gene matches: 3. The CDR3 has 11 amino acids. Germline V gene lookup returns CDR1 SQVTM and CDR2 ANQGSEA. The CDR3 region has the DNA TGCAGCGTCTGGACTAGCGGGTTTCAGTACTTC. Amino acid sequence: CSVWTSGFQYF. Drawing the rest from reference TRBV29-1 and TRBJ2-4, the complete variable domain is SAVISQKPSRDICQRGTSLTIQCQVDSQVTMMFWYRQQPGQSLTLIATANQGSEATYESGFVIDKFPISRPNLTFSTLTVSNMSPEDSSIYLCSVWTSGFQYFGAGTRLSVL.

J is TRBJ2-5 and V is TRBV9, with a weak D call TRBD2 (6 bases). This CDR3 has 13 residues. From germline, CDR1 is SGDLS and CDR2 YYNGEE. V lost 2 bases, J lost 4 bases, and 9 bases lay in between. CDR3 bases: TGTGCCAGCAGCGTGTCCGGGGGAGAGACCCAGTACTTC. The encoded protein is CASSVSGGETQYF.

This chain connects TRBV28 to TRBJ2-5; unclear D gene. The CDR3 totals 14 residues. CDR1 and CDR2 (germline): MDHEN, SYDVKM. Trimming pared 8 bases from V and 4 bases from J, leaving 17 bases between. DNA for the CDR3: TGTGCCAGCTCCCGTGGAGTCAACCGAGAGACCCAGTACTTC. Residues: CASSRGVNRETQYF.

This chain connects TRBV6-6 to TRBJ2-3; tentatively, D is TRBD2 (7 bases). V was clipped by 6 bases and J by 5 bases, with 18 bases between them. This CDR3 contains 15 residues. Germline lookup yields CDR1 MNHNY and CDR2 SVGAGI (reference sequence). In DNA, the CDR3 is TGTGCCAGCAGCCTCAGTGGGAGGGGGGGAGATACGCAGTATTTT. Its translation is CASSLSGRGGDTQYF.

The chain uses TRBV9 and TRBJ1-1; D perhaps matches TRBD1 (5 bases). V was clipped by 4 bases and J by 1 base, with 14 bases between them. The CDR3 has 15 residues. Germline CDR1 is SGDLS and CDR2 is YYNGEE. The CDR3: CASSPGHLGNTEAFF. CDR3 nucleotides: TGTGCCAGCAGCCCAGGACACCTTGGGAACACTGAAGCTTTCTTT.

The chain combines TRBV28 with TRBJ2-3, with a possible D match to TRBD2 (6 bases). V was clipped by 2 bases and J by 1 base, with 16 bases between them. CDR1 is MDHEN, CDR2 SYDVKM, per germline. The CDR3 length is 17 residues. CDR3 DNA sequence: TGTGCCAGCAGTTTAGTAGGCGGGATGATCGGCACAGATACGCAGTATTTT. It is translated as CASSLVGGMIGTDTQYF.

The chain couples TRBV4-2 to TRBJ2-7; 8 nucleotides line up with TRBD1. The CDR3 is made up of 16 amino acids. CDR1 LGHNA and CDR2 YNFKEQ come from the germline V gene. V lost 0 bases, J lost 3 bases, and 7 bases stayed unmatched. The CDR3 DNA reads TGTGCCAGCAGCCAAGATTATGGGACAGGAAACTACGAGCAGTACTTC. It encodes CASSQDYGTGNYEQYF.

The CDR3 nucleotides read TGTGCCAGCAGCTTACAGGGTAGCGGGCTAAGCACAGATACGCAGTATTTT. Translation gives CASSLQGSGLSTDTQYF. This rearrangement joins TRBV7-3 to TRBJ2-3, with 7 bases that match TRBD2. The junction had 8 bases not matched to a gene; V was cut back by 2 bases and J by 0 bases. The CDR3 is 17 amino acids. The germline V gene has CDR1 SGHTA and CDR2 FQGTGA.

The V gene is TRBV19, the J gene TRBJ1-3; D is unclear. The CDR3 extends over 14 amino acids. Germline loops: CDR1 LNHDA, CDR2 SQIVND (reference sequence). The V and J ends lost 9 bases and 6 bases respectively, with 18 bases between them. CDR3 loop: CASRWAGYENTIYF. In DNA form, the CDR3 reads TGTGCCAGCAGATGGGCAGGATATGAAAACACCATATATTTT.

V is TRBV9 and J is TRBJ2-1; possible D gene TRBD2, 5 bases. Per the germline V gene, CDR1 is SGDLS and CDR2 is YYNGEE. Trimming shortened V by 7 bases and J by 10 bases, and 6 bases separated the two germline ends. There are 9 residues in the CDR3. In DNA form, the CDR3 reads TGTGCCAGCGGGGAGGAGCAGTTCTTC. This translates into CASGEEQFF.

The chain employs TRBV9 and TRBJ2-5, with 10 bases matching TRBD2. V shed 3 bases and J 1 base; nucleotides not matched to a gene: 6. The CDR3 loop spans 16 amino acids. CDR1 and CDR2 (germline): SGDLS, YYNGEE. The CDR3 DNA reads as TGTGCCAGCAGCGGAAGCGGGGGGGCCATCCAAGAGACCCAGTACTTC. Translation gives CASSGSGGAIQETQYF.